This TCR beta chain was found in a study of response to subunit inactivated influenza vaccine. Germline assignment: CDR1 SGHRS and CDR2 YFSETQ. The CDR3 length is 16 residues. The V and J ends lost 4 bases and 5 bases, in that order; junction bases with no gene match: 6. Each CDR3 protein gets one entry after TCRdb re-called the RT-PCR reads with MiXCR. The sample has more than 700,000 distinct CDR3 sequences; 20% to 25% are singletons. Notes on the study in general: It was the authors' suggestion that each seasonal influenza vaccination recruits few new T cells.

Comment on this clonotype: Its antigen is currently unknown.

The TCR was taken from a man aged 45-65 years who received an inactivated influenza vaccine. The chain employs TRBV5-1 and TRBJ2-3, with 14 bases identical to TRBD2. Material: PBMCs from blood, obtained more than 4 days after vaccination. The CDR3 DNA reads TGCGCCAGCAGCGCGGGACTAGCGGGGGCCGGAGATACGCAGTATTTT. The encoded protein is CASSAGLAGAGDTQYF.